Below are 21 T cell receptor beta chains sequenced from a single sample in a study of a mutant IDH1 vaccine in newly diagnosed glioma (dated by TCRdb to the early 2020s). Sample time point, as interpreted from the label and publication: week 5, during vaccination. Every vaccine dose consisted of 300 ug of a 20-mer mutant IDH1 peptide in Montanide, administered subcutaneously together with topical imiquimod. For these TCRs, the target antigens are not known. Library preparation was by the immunoSEQ multiplex PCR assay. Imported from immuneACCESS, the table was reduced by TCRdb to in-frame sequences with V and J called. These copies leave out some clones; in studies compared against another copy, an unresolved V gene accounts for under half, and the cause of the remainder is not known. The sample table lists over 50,000 clones, 75% to 90% of them with a count of one. The ten most abundant clones make up roughly 5% of the sample.

Here the sequenced sample was PBMCs, taken from a glioma patient whose treatment included an IDH1 peptide vaccine. The receptors stem from a woman in her forties with glioma.

The CDR3 DNA sequence: TGTGCCAGCAGTTACCGAGACAGTGAAAACATTCAGTACTTC. It codes for CASSYRDSENIQYF. The J gene is TRBJ2-4, the V gene TRBV6-6; D possibly corresponds to TRBD1 (5 bases). The length of the CDR3 is 14 residues. V lost 2 bases and J 5 bases, leaving 10 bases between the germline ends. From germline, CDR1 is MNHNY and CDR2 SVGAGI (reference sequence).

The DNA for the CDR3 is TGTGCCAGCACTATCGTGTTAGGGACGAACACTGAAGCTTTCTTT. It encodes CASTIVLGTNTEAFF. The V call is TRBV2, the J call TRBJ1-1, with D possibly TRBD1 on 5 matching bases. The germline V gene has CDR1 SNHLY and CDR2 FYNNEI. The V and J ends lost 7 bases and 1 base respectively, with 16 bases between them. The length of the CDR3 is 15 residues.

The chain has TRBV5-1 and TRBJ1-2; D possibly corresponds to TRBD1 (5 bases). Per the germline V gene, CDR1 is SGHRS and CDR2 is YFSETQ. V gave up 2 bases and J gave up 2 bases, with 7 bases separating them. This CDR3 region has 13 residues. CDR3: CASSFGGNYGYTF. The CDR3 nucleotides read TGCGCCAGCAGCTTCGGGGGGAACTATGGCTACACCTTC.

The V and J genes are TRBV23-1 and TRBJ2-2; 14 bases match TRBD2. TRBV23-1 is designated an ORF whose function remains uncertain. The ends lost 4 bases at V and 5 bases at J; junction bases unmatched: 6. There are 17 residues in the CDR3. The CDR3: CASSPGLAGGGTGELFF. Here the CDR3 DNA reads TGCGCCAGCAGTCCCGGACTAGCGGGAGGAGGGACCGGGGAGCTGTTTTTT.

The rearrangement links TRBV4-1 to TRBJ2-7; D is unclear. CDR1 and CDR2 (germline): MGHRA, YSYEKL. The CDR3 length is 9 residues. Trimming removed 10 bases at V and 4 bases at J, with 5 bases between. CDR3 coding DNA: TGCGCCAACCGTTACGAGCAGTACTTC. Translated: CANRYEQYF.

The gene calls are TRBV28 and TRBJ2-5; 7 bases map to TRBD1. Germline V CDR1 and CDR2: MDHEN, SYDVKM. The V gene end was trimmed by 5 bases and the J gene end by 3 bases; junction bases not matched to a gene: 15. The CDR3 is 17 amino acids. In DNA, the CDR3 is TGTGCCAGCAGTAGCCCTCGACAGGGCCATTTCGAAGAGACCCAGTACTTC. Amino acids: CASSSPRQGHFEETQYF.

V is TRBV9 and J is TRBJ2-7, with 7 nucleotides matching TRBD2. This CDR3 has 15 amino acids. V shed 0 bases and J 4 bases; nucleotides not matched to a gene: 7. Germline lookup yields CDR1 SGDLS and CDR2 YYNGEE. CDR3 DNA: TGTGCCAGCAGCGTAGATGTGGGAGGGCCGTACGAGCAGTACTTC. This translates into CASSVDVGGPYEQYF.

The chain employs TRBV25-1 and TRBJ2-2; TRBD1 is a possible D gene (6 bases). The CDR3 is 13 amino acids. Germline V lookup: CDR1 MGHDK, CDR2 SYGVNS. V was pared by 3 bases and J by 6 bases, with 8 bases between. The CDR3 loop is CASSDRGPGELFF. CDR3 nucleotides: TGTGCCAGCAGTGACAGGGGACCCGGGGAGCTGTTTTTT.

This clone was seen just once. The rearrangement uses TRBV4-2 and TRBJ1-1, with 7 bases lining up with TRBD1. With V trimmed by 2 bases and J by 5 bases, 8 bases remained unmatched. This CDR3 region has 15 residues. CDR1 is LGHNA and CDR2 is YNFKEQ in the germline V gene. The CDR3, as DNA: TGTGCCAGCAGCCAACGTCTAACAGGGGATACTGAAGCTTTCTTT. Amino acid sequence: CASSQRLTGDTEAFF.

This chain uses TRBV5-5 with TRBJ2-7, with 9 nucleotides matching TRBD1. V lost 4 bases to trimming and J lost 0 bases; unmatched junction nucleotides: 5. This CDR3 has 15 residues. Germline assignment: CDR1 SGHKS and CDR2 YYEKEE (reference sequence). In nucleotides, the CDR3 is TGTGCCAGCAGCCCAGGGACAGGGAGCTCCTACGAGCAGTACTTC. As protein: CASSPGTGSSYEQYF.

The V call is TRBV4-3, the J call TRBJ1-5; D remains unclear. The CDR3 has 16 residues. The V and J ends lost 0 bases and 0 bases respectively, with 9 bases between them. Germline-derived CDR1 and CDR2 are LGHNA and YSLEER. Written as DNA, the CDR3 is TGCGCCAGCAGCCAAGATCGTGTGGGTAGCAATCAGCCCCAGCATTTT. Translation: CASSQDRVGSNQPQHF.

The chain has TRBV28 and TRBJ1-1, with TRBD1 identical over 10 bases. The J segment lost 7 bases and the V segment lost 3 bases, leaving 8 bases of the junction unmatched. The CDR3 totals 15 residues. Germline CDR1 is MDHEN and CDR2 is SYDVKM. CDR3 protein: CASSFPGTGVREAFF. DNA of the CDR3: TGTGCCAGCAGTTTCCCGGGGACAGGGGTACGTGAAGCTTTCTTT.

The chain is built from TRBV21-1 and TRBJ2-7; TRBD1 is taken as the D call from the table, unchecked against the DNA. TRBV21-1 is termed a pseudogene. This CDR3 has 16 amino acids. CDR3 region: CASSKGDRGFTYEQYF. The CDR3 bases are TGTGCCAGCAGCAAAGGCGACAGGGGGTTTACCTACGAGCAGTACTTC.

The chain has TRBV28 and TRBJ2-7; D not certain. The CDR3 consists of 12 residues. V dropped 7 bases and J dropped 7 bases, with 14 bases sitting between them. CDR1 and CDR2 (germline): MDHEN, SYDVKM. CDR3 nucleotide sequence: TGTGCCAGCATGACAACGCCTCGGGAGCAGTACTTC. Translating it yields CASMTTPREQYF.

The chain joins TRBV11-2 to TRBJ2-1, with D maybe TRBD2 (5 bases). Germline V gives CDR1 SGHAT, CDR2 FQNNGV. V lost 2 bases to trimming and J lost 2 bases, with 7 bases between them. CDR3 length equals 14 residues. The CDR3 coding sequence is TGTGCCAGCAGCTTACTAGCTACCTACAATGAGCAGTTCTTC. Translating it yields CASSLLATYNEQFF.

This clone was seen a few times. The V gene is TRBV7-9, the J gene TRBJ1-1; no reliable D call. Per the germline V gene, CDR1 is SEHNR and CDR2 is FQNEAQ (reference sequence). V was clipped by 2 bases and J by 11 bases, with 15 bases between them. The CDR3 totals 13 residues. CDR3 loop: CASSLTDPSGAFF. The CDR3 bases are TGTGCCAGCAGCTTAACGGACCCGTCGGGCGCTTTCTTT.

V gene TRBV7-2 combines with J gene TRBJ1-1; D remains unclear. The V end lost 5 bases, the J end lost 0 bases, and 7 bases lay between the germline ends. The germline CDR1 and CDR2 sequences are SGHTA and FQGNSA. The CDR3 contains 13 residues. The CDR3 protein is CASSPDMNTEAFF. In nucleotides, the CDR3 is TGTGCCAGCAGCCCAGACATGAACACTGAAGCTTTCTTT.

This clone was counted between two and nine times. The V call is TRBV4-2, the J call TRBJ1-2; D is ambiguous. The CDR3 totals 14 residues. Germline loops: CDR1 LGHNA, CDR2 YNFKEQ. Trimming took off 1 base at V and 4 bases at J, with 10 bases between the two ends. CDR3 nucleotides: TGTGCCAGCAGCCAAGGCCTTTCACCCTATGGCTACACCTTC. This gives the protein CASSQGLSPYGYTF.

This chain joins TRBV7-6 and TRBJ2-3; D may be TRBD1 (6 bases). CDR3 length equals 13 residues. Looked up from germline, CDR1 is SGHVS and CDR2 is FNYEAQ. V lost 8 bases, J lost 5 bases, and 14 bases lay in between. The DNA of the CDR3 is TGTGCCAGCGCGCAGGGGATTATAGATACGCAGTATTTT. Translation gives CASAQGIIDTQYF.

V gene TRBV4-3 combines with J gene TRBJ1-4, with 8 nucleotides matching TRBD1. The germline CDR1 and CDR2 sequences are LGHNA and YSLEER. The CDR3 extends over 19 amino acids. The V segment lost 0 bases and the J segment 1 base; nucleotides outside the gene matches: 10. Here the CDR3 reads CASSQDFRGRIRTNEKLFF. CDR3 DNA: TGCGCCAGCAGCCAAGATTTCAGGGGGCGCATAAGAACTAATGAAAAACTGTTTTTT.

This sequence joins TRBV28 and TRBJ2-1, with D unclear. Germline CDR1 is MDHEN and CDR2 is SYDVKM. Trimming cost V 8 bases and J 10 bases, with 12 bases left between them. The CDR3 is 11 amino acids. The CDR3 region is CASLDLGEQFF. The DNA for the CDR3 is TGTGCCAGCTTGGATCTGGGGGAGCAGTTCTTC. The whole variable domain, remainder taken from reference TRBV28 and TRBJ2-1, is DVKVTQSSRYLVKRTGEKVFLECVQDMDHENMFWYRQDPGLGLRLIYFSYDVKMKEKGDIPEGYSVSREKKERFSLILESASTNQTSMYLCASLDLGEQFFGPGTRLTVL.